This is a list of T cell receptor beta chains from one sample in a study of blood T cell repertoires in COVID-19. Sequencing used immunoSEQ multiplex PCR; TCRdb keeps in-frame clones, though not all of them. This sample carries around 120,000 clones, about four fifths of them seen once, and the ten largest clones take roughly 2%. Sequenced material: peripheral blood. The receptors derive from an older man with acute or convalescent COVID-19. CDR3s include the opening cysteine and the closing phenylalanine or tryptophan. Each record gives: J gene, V gene, clone size, D gene, CDR3 protein, CDR3 DNA. D genes are given only for firm matches. The listing skips clone size in some rows; elsewhere it reads once, few, many or a size class.

J: TRBJ2-5
V: TRBV3-1/TRBV3-2
size: -
D: TRBD2
CDR3: CASRKASGGDQETQYF
DNA: TGTGCCAGCAGGAAGGCAAGCGGGGGGGACCAAGAGACCCAGTACTTC

J: TRBJ2-5
V: TRBV28
size: -
D: TRBD2
CDR3: CASSSPGGSGGRGTQYF
DNA: TGTGCCAGCAGTTCCCCCGGTGGTAGCGGGGGTCGCGGGACCCAGTACTTC

J: TRBJ1-5
V: TRBV7-2
size: -
D: -
CDR3: CASSLAGGRLNQPQHF
DNA: TGTGCCAGCAGCTTAGCCGGGGGACGGCTCAATCAGCCCCAGCATTTT

J: TRBJ2-1
V: TRBV9
size: -
D: TRBD1
CDR3: CASSAGDRVAYNEQFF
DNA: TGTGCCAGCAGCGCCGGGGACAGGGTGGCCTACAATGAGCAGTTCTTC

J: TRBJ2-5
V: TRBV5-1
size: -
D: -
CDR3: CASSLTSTQETQYF
DNA: TGCGCCAGCAGCTTAACTAGCACACAAGAGACCCAGTACTTC

J: TRBJ1-5
V: TRBV19
size: -
D: TRBD1
CDR3: CASSTRQGSQAGSGNQPQHF
DNA: TGTGCCAGTAGTACCCGACAGGGCAGCCAAGCGGGTAGCGGCAATCAGCCCCAGCATTTT

J: TRBJ1-2
V: TRBV30
size: once
D: -
CDR3: CAWKQGYGYTF
DNA: TGTGCCTGGAAACAGGGATACGGCTACACCTTC

J: TRBJ2-5
V: TRBV5-4
size: -
D: -
CDR3: CASSLPGETQYF
DNA: TGTGCCAGCAGCTTGCCGGGAGAGACCCAGTACTTC

J: TRBJ1-1
V: TRBV5-5
size: -
D: -
CDR3: CASSFRSPGMNTEAFF
DNA: TGTGCCAGCAGCTTCAGGTCGCCAGGGATGAACACTGAAGCTTTCTTT

J: TRBJ1-4
V: TRBV12-5
size: -
D: TRBD1
CDR3: CASGSGQAGDEKLFF
DNA: TGTGCTAGTGGATCCGGACAGGCCGGGGATGAAAAACTGTTTTTT

J: TRBJ2-2
V: TRBV6-6
size: -
D: -
CDR3: CASSYAGELFF
DNA: TGTGCCAGCAGTTACGCGGGGGAGCTGTTTTTT

J: TRBJ1-6
V: TRBV19
size: -
D: TRBD1
CDR3: CASSIVPRGQAKTPLHF
DNA: TGTGCCAGTAGTATAGTCCCCCGGGGACAGGCCAAAACACCCCTCCACTTT

J: TRBJ2-1
V: TRBV19
size: -
D: TRBD1
CDR3: CASSASGTGTYNEQFF
DNA: TGTGCCAGTAGTGCCTCCGGGACAGGGACTTACAATGAGCAGTTCTTC

J: TRBJ1-1
V: TRBV7-9
size: -
D: -
CDR3: CASSSHFMNTEAFF
DNA: TGTGCCAGCAGTTCTCACTTTATGAACACTGAAGCTTTCTTT

J: TRBJ2-5
V: TRBV2
size: few
D: TRBD2
CDR3: CASTSNGGNIQETQYF
DNA: TGTGCCAGCACGAGTAACGGGGGGAACATCCAAGAGACCCAGTACTTC

J: TRBJ2-3
V: TRBV7-2
size: -
D: TRBD2
CDR3: CASSFRLAGGSDTQYF
DNA: TGTGCCAGCAGCTTTCGACTAGCGGGGGGATCAGATACGCAGTATTTT

J: TRBJ1-2
V: TRBV7-8
size: -
D: -
CDR3: CASSPDRKYTF
DNA: TGTGCCAGCAGCCCCGACAGGAAGTACACCTTC

J: TRBJ1-5
V: TRBV4-3
size: -
D: -
CDR3: CASSRSFGDQPQHF
DNA: TGCGCCAGCAGCCGGTCGTTTGGAGATCAGCCCCAGCATTTT

J: TRBJ2-7
V: TRBV2
size: -
D: TRBD2
CDR3: CASGGAGGSSYEQYF
DNA: TGTGCCAGCGGAGGGGCGGGGGGAAGCTCCTACGAGCAGTACTTC

J: TRBJ2-2
V: TRBV2
size: -
D: TRBD1
CDR3: CASSERGGTYTGELFF
DNA: TGTGCCAGCAGTGAAAGAGGGGGCACGTACACCGGGGAGCTGTTTTTT

J: TRBJ2-5
V: TRBV25-1
size: -
D: -
CDR3: CASSSTSRGETQYF
DNA: TGTGCCAGCAGTAGTACTAGTCGAGGAGAGACCCAGTACTTC

J: TRBJ1-2
V: TRBV6-4
size: -
D: -
CDR3: CASSDPDTFTGTRSSGYTF
DNA: TGTGCCAGCAGTGACCCCGACACATTTACCGGGACAAGGTCTTCTGGCTACACCTTC

J: TRBJ1-6
V: TRBV11-2
size: -
D: -
CDR3: CASSLVGRGNSPLHF
DNA: TGTGCCAGCAGCTTAGTAGGCAGGGGAAATTCACCCCTCCACTTT

J: TRBJ1-2
V: TRBV12-5
size: once
D: TRBD1
CDR3: CASGLAPGTGLQGYTF
DNA: TGTGCTAGTGGTTTGGCCCCTGGGACAGGCCTCCAAGGCTACACCTTC

J: TRBJ1-2
V: TRBV9
size: -
D: -
CDR3: CASSVDAGKYYGYTF
DNA: TGTGCCAGCAGCGTAGATGCAGGGAAGTACTATGGCTACACCTTC

J: TRBJ2-1
V: TRBV4-3
size: -
D: TRBD2
CDR3: CASSLLAGGPGNEQFF
DNA: TGCGCCAGCAGCCTACTAGCGGGGGGGCCGGGGAATGAGCAGTTCTTC

J: TRBJ1-6
V: TRBV27
size: -
D: TRBD1
CDR3: CASSQGTAFRSSPLHF
DNA: TGTGCCAGCAGTCAAGGGACAGCTTTCCGTTCTTCACCCCTCCACTTT

J: TRBJ2-3
V: TRBV7-9
size: -
D: -
CDR3: CASSLVVQPTDTQYF
DNA: TGTGCCAGCAGCTTAGTGGTACAGCCCACAGATACGCAGTATTTT